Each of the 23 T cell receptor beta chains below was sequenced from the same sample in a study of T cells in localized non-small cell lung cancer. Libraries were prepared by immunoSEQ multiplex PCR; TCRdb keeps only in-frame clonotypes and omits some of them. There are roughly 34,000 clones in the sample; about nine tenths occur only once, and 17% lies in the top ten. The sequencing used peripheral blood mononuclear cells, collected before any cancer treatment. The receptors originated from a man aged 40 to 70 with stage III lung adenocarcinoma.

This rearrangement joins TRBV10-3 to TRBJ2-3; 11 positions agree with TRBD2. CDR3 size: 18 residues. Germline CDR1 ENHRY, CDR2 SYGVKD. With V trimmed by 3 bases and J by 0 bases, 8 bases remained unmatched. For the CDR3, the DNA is TGTGCCATCAGTGACTACCTAGCGGGGGGATCTAGCACAGATACGCAGTATTTT. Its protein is CAISDYLAGGSSTDTQYF.

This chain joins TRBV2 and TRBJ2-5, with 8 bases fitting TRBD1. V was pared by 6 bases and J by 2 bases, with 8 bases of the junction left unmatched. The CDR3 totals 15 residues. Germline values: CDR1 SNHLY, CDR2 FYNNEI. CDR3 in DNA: TGTGCCAGCAGGAGACAGGGGACCCGTCAAGAGACCCAGTACTTC. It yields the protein CASRRQGTRQETQYF.

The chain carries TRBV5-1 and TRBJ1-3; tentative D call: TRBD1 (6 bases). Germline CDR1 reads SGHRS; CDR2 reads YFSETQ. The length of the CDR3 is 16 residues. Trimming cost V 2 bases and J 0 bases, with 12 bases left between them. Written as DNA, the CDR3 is TGCGCCAGCAGCTTAATGGGGGCTCCCTCTGGAAACACCATATATTTT. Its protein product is CASSLMGAPSGNTIYF.

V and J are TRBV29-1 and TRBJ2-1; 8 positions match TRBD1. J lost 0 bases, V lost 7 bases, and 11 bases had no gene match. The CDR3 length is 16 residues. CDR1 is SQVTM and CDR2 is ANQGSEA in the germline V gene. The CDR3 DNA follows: TGCAGCGCTCTTGGACAGGGATTGAGCTCCTACAATGAGCAGTTCTTC. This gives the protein CSALGQGLSSYNEQFF.

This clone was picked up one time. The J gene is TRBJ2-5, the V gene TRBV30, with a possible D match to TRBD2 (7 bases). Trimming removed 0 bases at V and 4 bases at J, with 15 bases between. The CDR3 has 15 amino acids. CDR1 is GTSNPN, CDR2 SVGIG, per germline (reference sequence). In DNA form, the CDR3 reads TGTGCCTGGAGTGTAGGGGGGAGGGGCAGAGAGACCCAGTACTTC. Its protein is CAWSVGGRGRETQYF.

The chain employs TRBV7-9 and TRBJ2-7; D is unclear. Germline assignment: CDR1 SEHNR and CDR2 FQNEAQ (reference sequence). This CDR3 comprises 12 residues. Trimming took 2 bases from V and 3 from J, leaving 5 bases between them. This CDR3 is CASSLFGYEQYF. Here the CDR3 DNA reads TGTGCCAGCAGCTTATTTGGCTACGAGCAGTACTTC.

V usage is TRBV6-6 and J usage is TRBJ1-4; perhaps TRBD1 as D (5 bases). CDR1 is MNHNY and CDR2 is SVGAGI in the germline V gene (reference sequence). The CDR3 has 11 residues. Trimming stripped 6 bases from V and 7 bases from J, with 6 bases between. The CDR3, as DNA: TGTGCCAGCAGGGGGGGTGAAAAACTGTTTTTT. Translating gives CASRGGEKLFF.

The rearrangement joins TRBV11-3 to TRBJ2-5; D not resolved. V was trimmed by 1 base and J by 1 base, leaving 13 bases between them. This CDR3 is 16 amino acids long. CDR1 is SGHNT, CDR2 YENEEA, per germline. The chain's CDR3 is CASSLGVEVIQETQYF. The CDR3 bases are TGTGCCAGCAGCTTAGGAGTTGAGGTAATCCAAGAGACCCAGTACTTC.

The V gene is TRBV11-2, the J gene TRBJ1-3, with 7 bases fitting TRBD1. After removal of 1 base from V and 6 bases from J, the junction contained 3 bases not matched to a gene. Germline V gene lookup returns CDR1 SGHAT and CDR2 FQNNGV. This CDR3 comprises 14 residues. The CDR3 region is CASSLGDRANTIYF. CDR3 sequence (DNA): TGTGCCAGCAGCTTAGGAGACAGGGCAAACACCATATATTTT.

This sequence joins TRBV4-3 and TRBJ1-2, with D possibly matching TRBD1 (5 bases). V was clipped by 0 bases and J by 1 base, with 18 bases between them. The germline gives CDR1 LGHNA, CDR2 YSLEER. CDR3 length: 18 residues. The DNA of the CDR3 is TGCGCCAGCAGCCAAGATTTTTCCCCAGGGTCGGGTAACTATGGCTACACCTTC. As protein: CASSQDFSPGSGNYGYTF.

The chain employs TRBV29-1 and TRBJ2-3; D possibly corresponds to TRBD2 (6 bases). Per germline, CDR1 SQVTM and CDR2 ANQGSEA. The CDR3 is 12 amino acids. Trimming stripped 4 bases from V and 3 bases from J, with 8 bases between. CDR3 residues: CSVVRGTDTQYF. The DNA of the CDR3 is TGCAGCGTTGTACGGGGGACAGATACGCAGTATTTT.

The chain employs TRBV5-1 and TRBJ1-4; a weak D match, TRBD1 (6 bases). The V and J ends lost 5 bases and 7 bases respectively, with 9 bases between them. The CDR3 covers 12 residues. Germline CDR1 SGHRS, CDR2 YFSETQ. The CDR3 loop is CASRQGGEKLFF. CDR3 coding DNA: TGCGCCAGCAGACAGGGTGGTGAAAAACTGTTTTTT.

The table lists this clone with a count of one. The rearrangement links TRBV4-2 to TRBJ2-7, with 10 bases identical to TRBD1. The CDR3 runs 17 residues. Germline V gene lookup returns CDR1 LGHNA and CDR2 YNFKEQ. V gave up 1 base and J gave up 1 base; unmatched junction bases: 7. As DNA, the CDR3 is TGTGCCAGCAGCCAAGTGAGACCGGGACAGGGGTCCTACGAGCAGTACTTC. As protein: CASSQVRPGQGSYEQYF.

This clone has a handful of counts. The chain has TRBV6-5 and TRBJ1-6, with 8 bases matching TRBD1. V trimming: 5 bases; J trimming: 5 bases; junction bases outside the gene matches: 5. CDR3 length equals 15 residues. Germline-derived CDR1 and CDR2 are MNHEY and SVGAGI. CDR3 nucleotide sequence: TGTGCCAGCAGTCCCCCACAGGGGGATAATTCACCCCTCCACTTT. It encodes CASSPPQGDNSPLHF.

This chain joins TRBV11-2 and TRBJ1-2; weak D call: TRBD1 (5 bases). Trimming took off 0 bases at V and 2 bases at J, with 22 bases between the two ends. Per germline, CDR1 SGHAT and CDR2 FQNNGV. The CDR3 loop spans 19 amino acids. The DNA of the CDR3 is TGTGCCAGCAGCTTAGATGGTCGGCTCGGCAGGGACCCAAACTATGGCTACACCTTC. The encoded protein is CASSLDGRLGRDPNYGYTF.

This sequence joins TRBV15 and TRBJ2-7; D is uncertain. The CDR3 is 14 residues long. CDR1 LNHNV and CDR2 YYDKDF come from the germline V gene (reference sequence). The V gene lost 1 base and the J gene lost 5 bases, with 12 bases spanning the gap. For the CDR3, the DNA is TGTGCCACCAGCAGAGTTGGAACCCCCGACGAGCAGTACTTC. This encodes CATSRVGTPDEQYF.

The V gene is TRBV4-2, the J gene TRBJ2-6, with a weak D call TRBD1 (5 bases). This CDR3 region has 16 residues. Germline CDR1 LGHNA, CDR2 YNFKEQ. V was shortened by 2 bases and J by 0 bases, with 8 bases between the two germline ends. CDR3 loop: CASSQQGTSGANVLTF. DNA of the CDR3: TGTGCCAGCAGCCAACAGGGTACCTCTGGGGCCAACGTCCTGACTTTC.

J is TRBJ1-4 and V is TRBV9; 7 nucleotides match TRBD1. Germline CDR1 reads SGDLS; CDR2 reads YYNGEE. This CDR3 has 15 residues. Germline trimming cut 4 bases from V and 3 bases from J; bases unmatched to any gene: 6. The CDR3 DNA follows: TGTGCCAGCAGCCTTAGACAGGGTCCTAATGAAAAACTGTTTTTT. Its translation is CASSLRQGPNEKLFF.

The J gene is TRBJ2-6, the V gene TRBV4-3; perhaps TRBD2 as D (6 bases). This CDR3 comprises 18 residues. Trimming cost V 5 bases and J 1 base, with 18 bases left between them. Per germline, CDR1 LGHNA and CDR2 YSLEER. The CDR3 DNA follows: TGCGCCAGCAGCAAAGTTAGGTGGGGAGGTTCTGGGGCCAACGTCCTGACTTTC. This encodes CASSKVRWGGSGANVLTF.

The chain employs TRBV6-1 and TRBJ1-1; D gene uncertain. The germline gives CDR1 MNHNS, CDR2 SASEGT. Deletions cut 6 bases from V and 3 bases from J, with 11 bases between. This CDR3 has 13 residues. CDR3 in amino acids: CASRTREDTEAFF. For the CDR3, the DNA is TGTGCCAGCAGAACCCGAGAGGACACTGAAGCTTTCTTT.

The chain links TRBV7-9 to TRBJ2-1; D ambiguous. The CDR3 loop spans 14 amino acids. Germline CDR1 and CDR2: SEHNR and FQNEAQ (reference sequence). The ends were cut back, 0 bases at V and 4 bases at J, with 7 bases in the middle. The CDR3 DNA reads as TGTGCCAGCAGCTTAGCCCAAGTATACAATGAGCAGTTCTTC. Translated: CASSLAQVYNEQFF.

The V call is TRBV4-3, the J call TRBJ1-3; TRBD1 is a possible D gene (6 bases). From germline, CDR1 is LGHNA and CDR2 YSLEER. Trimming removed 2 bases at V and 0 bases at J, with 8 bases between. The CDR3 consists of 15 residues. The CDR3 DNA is TGCGCCAGCAGCCAACAGGGGAACTCTGGAAACACCATATATTTT. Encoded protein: CASSQQGNSGNTIYF.

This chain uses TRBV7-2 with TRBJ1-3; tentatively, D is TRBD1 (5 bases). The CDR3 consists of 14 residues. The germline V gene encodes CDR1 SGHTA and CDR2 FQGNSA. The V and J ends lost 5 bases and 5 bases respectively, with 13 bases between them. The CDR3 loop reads CASSGRQNRNTIYF. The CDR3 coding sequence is TGTGCCAGCAGCGGCCGACAGAACAGAAACACCATATATTTT. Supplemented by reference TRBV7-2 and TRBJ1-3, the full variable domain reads GAGVSQSPSNKVTEKGKDVELRCDPISGHTALYWYRQSLGQGLEFLIYFQGNSAPDKSGLPSDRFSAERTGGSVSTLTIQRTQQEDSAVYLCASSGRQNRNTIYFGEGSWLTVV.